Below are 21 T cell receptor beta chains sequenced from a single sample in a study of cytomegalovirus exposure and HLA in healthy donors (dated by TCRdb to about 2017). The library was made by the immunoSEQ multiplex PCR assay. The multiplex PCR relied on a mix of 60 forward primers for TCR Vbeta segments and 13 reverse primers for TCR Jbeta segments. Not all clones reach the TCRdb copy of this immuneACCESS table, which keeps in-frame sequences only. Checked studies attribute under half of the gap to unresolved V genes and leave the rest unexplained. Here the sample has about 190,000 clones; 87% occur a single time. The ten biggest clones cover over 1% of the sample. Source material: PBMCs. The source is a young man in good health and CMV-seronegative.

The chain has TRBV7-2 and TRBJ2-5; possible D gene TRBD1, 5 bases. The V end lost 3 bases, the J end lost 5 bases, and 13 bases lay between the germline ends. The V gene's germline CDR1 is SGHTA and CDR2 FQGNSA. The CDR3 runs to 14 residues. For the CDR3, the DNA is TGTGCCAGCAGCTTTGAGACAGTTGTCGAGACCCAGTACTTC. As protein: CASSFETVVETQYF. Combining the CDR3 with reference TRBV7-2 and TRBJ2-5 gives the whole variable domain GAGVSQSPSNKVTEKGKDVELRCDPISGHTALYWYRQSLGQGLEFLIYFQGNSAPDKSGLPSDRFSAERTGGSVSTLTIQRTQQEDSAVYLCASSFETVVETQYFGPGTRLLVL.

In DNA, the CDR3 is TGTGCCAGCAGCTACGGACAGGGGAAGCAGTATTTT. Its translation is CASSYGQGKQYF. This chain uses TRBV11-1 with TRBJ2-3, with 9 bases aligning to TRBD1. Trimming at V came to 4 bases and at J to 11 bases, leaving 4 bases not matched to a gene. CDR3 length: 12 amino acids. Germline V gene sequence: CDR1 SGHAT, CDR2 FQDESV (reference sequence).

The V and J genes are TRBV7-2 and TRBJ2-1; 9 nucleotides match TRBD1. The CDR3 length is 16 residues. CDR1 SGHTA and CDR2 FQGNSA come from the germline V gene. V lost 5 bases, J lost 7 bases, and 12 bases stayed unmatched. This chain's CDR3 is CASSQAWDRVFNEQFF. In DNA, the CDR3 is TGTGCCAGCAGCCAAGCTTGGGACAGGGTGTTTAATGAGCAGTTCTTC.

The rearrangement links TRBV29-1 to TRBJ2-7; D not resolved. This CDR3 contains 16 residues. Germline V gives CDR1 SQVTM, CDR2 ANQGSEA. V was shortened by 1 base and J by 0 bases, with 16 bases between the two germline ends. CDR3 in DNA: TGCAGCGTTGAAGCTACCAACTATTACGACTCCTACGAGCAGTACTTC. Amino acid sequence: CSVEATNYYDSYEQYF.

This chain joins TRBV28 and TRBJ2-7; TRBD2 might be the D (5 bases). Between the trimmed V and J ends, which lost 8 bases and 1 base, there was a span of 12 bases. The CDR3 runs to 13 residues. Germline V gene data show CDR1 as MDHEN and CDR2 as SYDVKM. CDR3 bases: TGTGCCAGCTGCCGGGGAAGGTCCTACGAGCAGTACTTC. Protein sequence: CASCRGRSYEQYF. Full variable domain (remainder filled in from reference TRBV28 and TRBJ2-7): DVKVTQSSRYLVKRTGEKVFLECVQDMDHENMFWYRQDPGLGLRLIYFSYDVKMKEKGDIPEGYSVSREKKERFSLILESASTNQTSMYLCASCRGRSYEQYFGPGTRLTVT.

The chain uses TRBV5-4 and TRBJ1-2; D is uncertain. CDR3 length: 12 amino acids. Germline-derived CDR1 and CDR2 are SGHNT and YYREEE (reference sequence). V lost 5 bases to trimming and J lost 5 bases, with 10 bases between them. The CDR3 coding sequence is TGTGCCAGCAGTACGGACTTATATGGCTACACCTTC. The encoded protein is CASSTDLYGYTF.

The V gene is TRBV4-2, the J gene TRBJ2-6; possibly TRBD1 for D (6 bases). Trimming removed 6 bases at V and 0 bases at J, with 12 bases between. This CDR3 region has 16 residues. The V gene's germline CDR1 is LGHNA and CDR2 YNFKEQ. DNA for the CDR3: TGTGCCAGCAGTCTCGGACAGAACTCTGGGGCCAACGTCCTGACTTTC. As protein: CASSLGQNSGANVLTF.

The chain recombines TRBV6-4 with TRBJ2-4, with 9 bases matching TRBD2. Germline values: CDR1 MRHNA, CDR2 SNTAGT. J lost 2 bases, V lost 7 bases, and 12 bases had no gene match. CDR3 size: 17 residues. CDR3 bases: TGTGCCAGCATGTCTAGCGGGGACACCCCGACCAAAAACATTCAGTACTTC. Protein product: CASMSSGDTPTKNIQYF.

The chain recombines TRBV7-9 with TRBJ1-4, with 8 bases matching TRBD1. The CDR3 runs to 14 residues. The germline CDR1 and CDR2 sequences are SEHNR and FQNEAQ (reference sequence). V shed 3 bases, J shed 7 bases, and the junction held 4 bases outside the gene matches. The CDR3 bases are TGTGCCAGCAGCTTGGCGGGACAGGTTGAAAAACTGTTTTTT. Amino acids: CASSLAGQVEKLFF. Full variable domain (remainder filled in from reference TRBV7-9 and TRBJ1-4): DTGVSQNPRHKITKRGQNVTFRCDPISEHNRLYWYRQTLGQGPEFLTYFQNEAQLEKSRLLSDRFSAERPKGSFSTLEIQRTEQGDSAMYLCASSLAGQVEKLFFGSGTQLSVL.

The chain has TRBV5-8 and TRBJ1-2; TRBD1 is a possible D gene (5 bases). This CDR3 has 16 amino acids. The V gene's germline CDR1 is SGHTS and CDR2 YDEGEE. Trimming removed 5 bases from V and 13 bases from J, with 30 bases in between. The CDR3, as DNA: TGTGCCAGCAGACAAAAAACCGGGACTGTGTCATGGTCTAGCACCTTC. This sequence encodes CASRQKTGTVSWSSTF.

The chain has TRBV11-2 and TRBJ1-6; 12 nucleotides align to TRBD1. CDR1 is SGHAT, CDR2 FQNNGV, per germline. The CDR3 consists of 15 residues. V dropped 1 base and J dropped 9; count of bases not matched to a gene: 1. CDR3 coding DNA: TGTGCCAGCAGCTTAGTGGGACAGGGGGCTTCACCCCTCCACTTT. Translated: CASSLVGQGASPLHF.

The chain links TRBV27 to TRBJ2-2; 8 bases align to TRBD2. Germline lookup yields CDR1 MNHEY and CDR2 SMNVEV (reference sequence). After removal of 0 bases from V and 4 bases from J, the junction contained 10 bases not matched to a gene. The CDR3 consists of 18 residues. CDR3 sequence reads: CASSLSSFGSGVTGELFF. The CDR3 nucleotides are TGTGCCAGCAGTTTATCGAGTTTTGGTAGCGGGGTCACCGGGGAGCTGTTTTTT.

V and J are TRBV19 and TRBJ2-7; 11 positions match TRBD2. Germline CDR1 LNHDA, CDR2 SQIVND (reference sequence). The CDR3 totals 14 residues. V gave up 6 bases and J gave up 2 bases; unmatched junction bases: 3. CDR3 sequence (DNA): TGTGCCAGTAGCACTAGCGGGGGAGCCTACGAGCAGTACTTC. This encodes CASSTSGGAYEQYF.

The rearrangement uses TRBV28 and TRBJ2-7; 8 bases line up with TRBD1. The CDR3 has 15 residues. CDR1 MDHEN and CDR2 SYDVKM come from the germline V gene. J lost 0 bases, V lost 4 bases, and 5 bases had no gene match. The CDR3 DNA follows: TGTGCCAGCAGTTCCTGGACAGGGAGCTCCTACGAGCAGTACTTC. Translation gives CASSSWTGSSYEQYF.

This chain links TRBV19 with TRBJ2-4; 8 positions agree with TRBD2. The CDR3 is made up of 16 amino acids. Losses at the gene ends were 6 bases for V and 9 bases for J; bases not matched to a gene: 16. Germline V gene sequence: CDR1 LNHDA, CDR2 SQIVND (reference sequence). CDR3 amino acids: CASSLALKSRGGIQYF. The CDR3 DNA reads TGTGCCAGTAGCCTCGCGCTCAAATCCCGGGGGGGCATTCAGTACTTC.

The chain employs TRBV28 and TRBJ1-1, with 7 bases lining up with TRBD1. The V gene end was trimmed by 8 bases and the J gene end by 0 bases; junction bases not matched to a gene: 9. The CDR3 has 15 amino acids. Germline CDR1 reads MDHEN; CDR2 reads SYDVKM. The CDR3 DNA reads TGTGCCAGCCAAGCGCCGGGACAGATGAACACTGAAGCTTTCTTT. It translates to CASQAPGQMNTEAFF.

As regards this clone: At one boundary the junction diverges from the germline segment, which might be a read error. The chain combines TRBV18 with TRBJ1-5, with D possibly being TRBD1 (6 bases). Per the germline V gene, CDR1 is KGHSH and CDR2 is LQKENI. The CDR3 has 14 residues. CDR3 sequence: CASAPSGQNQPQHF. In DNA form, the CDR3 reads TGTGCCAGCGCACCATCGGGACAAAATCAGCCCCAGCATTTT.

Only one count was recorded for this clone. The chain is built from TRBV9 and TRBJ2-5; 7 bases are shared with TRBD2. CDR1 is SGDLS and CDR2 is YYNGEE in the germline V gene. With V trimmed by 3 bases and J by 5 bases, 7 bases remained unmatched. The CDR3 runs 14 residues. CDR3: CASSAGGGRETQYF. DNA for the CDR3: TGTGCCAGCAGCGCGGGGGGAGGGCGGGAGACCCAGTACTTC.

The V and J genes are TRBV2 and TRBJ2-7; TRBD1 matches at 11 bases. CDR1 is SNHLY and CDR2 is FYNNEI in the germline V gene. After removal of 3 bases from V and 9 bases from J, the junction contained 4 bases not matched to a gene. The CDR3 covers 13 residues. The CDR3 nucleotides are TGTGCCAGCAGTGAGGGGACAGGGGGAGGGCAGTACTTC. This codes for CASSEGTGGGQYF.

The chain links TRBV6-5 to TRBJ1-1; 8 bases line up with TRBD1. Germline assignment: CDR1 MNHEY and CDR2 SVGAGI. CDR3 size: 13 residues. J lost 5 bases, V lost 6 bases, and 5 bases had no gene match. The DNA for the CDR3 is TGTGCCAGCAGCGCAGGGGGCTCTACTGAAGCTTTCTTT. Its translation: CASSAGGSTEAFF.

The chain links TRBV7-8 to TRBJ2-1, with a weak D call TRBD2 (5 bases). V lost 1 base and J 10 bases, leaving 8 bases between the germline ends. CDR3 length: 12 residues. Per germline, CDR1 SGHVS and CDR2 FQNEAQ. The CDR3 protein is CASSLETGEQFF. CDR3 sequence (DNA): TGTGCCAGCAGCTTAGAGACGGGAGAGCAGTTCTTC.